This TCR beta chain was recovered during a study of human T cells and chemical hapten exposure (dated by TCRdb to 2020 to 2023). About the investigation overall: For sensitization, 2% DPC in acetone was applied to a roughly 2 cm by roughly 2 cm area of upper inner arm skin. Weekly therapeutic DPC doses were additionally applied to the scalp of patients throughout the roughly 23-week study period. Patch testing was performed on the upper back with Finn chambers containing 0.01% DPC, and the patch tests were scored after 6 days according to International Contact Dermatitis Research Group standards. The patient cohort, mostly female, included alopecia areata with under or over 50% scalp involvement, alopecia totalis and alopecia universalis. Libraries were combined into a pool for sequencing, and differences in TCR yield between samples came mainly from small differences in library volumes within the pool. The study tracked peripheral blood TCR repertoire changes in vivo during primary and secondary sensitization to the hapten diphenylcyclopropenone (DPC) in alopecia patients. Blood samples were taken from patients before sensitization (week 0) and at 2, 6 and about 24 weeks after DPC sensitization. For TCR sequencing, blood came from some 31 alopecia patients at anywhere from one to four time points (pre-sensitization, 2, 6 and 24 weeks). Results the study describes overall, beyond this receptor: No change with DPC sensitization was found in the number of TCRs above 1 in 1000 frequency, and no evidence of global repertoire structure alterations was found. Significantly more large CDR3 similarity clusters were formed by expanded TCRs than by pre-sensitization or healthy control sets, consistent with antigen-driven responses. Patch test score correlated positively with the number of PT1 expanded TCRs, reaching significance at thresholds 8, 16 and 32 but not at 4. Repeated subsampling changed both the strength of the expansion versus patch-test correlation and the threshold at which that correlation became significant. Alopecia, a presumed autoimmune disease, was present in all patients, so the immune response of the patients might differ from that of healthy individuals.

Via the germline V gene (reference sequence), CDR1 is DFQATT and CDR2 SNEGSKA. Its CDR3 holds 12 amino acids, cysteine through phenylalanine. The read is trimmed to its CDR3 DNA, 36 bases read in frame from base 1. V was cut back by 4 bases and J by 4 bases, leaving a gap of 10 bases between them. Receptor amplification or capture employed RACE. Reads for this sample came from a NextSeq 500. During library preparation, unique molecular identifiers were attached to individual cDNA molecules so that TCRs could be counted quantitatively and reproducibly. For every blood RNA sample, sequencing covered both the TCR alpha and TCR beta chains. Per the authors' processing: A median of about 87,000 TCRs per sample was observed, with a range of about 23,224 to 690,600. The Decombinator software suite was used to annotate the V, J and CDR3 of the TCR reads. Every sample was subsampled to the same number of TCRs (28,000) for the PS versus PT1 abundance plots. Expanded TCRs were defined as absent before sensitization and observed at least eight times at the 2-week time point. The public reads were run again by TCRdb, first through fastp at Q25 and then through MiXCR, and only productive beta chains were kept. A single entry per CDR3 protein holds the most common genes and DNA from its merged rows. The V and J calls come from TCRdb's annotation, not from the publication. The table for this sample lists more than 150,000 distinct CDR3 sequences; around 30% of them were counted only once. The ten top clones hold roughly 3% of the sample.

Comments on this clonotype: The antigen it binds to is not known. No much larger clone is present one base from it, and per-base qualities are unavailable.

The sample's time point label is to be understood as: pre-sensitization, week 0. The treatment or condition label here, explained by the study, means: therapeutic diphenylcyclopropenone sensitization with weekly scalp DPC. At every patch-test visit, the blood draw took place before the patch test was put on. To be eligible, patients had to be aged 18 to 70, diagnosed with alopecia and judged suitable for DPC therapy, while pregnant patients were excluded. Total RNA was extracted from unfractionated whole blood that had been collected in Tempus Blood RNA tubes. Sequenced material: whole blood, taken in connection with sensitization to the hapten diphenylcyclopropenone (DPC). The TCR originated in a woman in her 30s with alopecia areata. Some clones in this sample may be carry-over from other donors' samples. Here the chain combines TRBV20-1 and TRBJ2-5, with no D gene named confidently. The CDR3 region reads CSANPVRETQYF. The nucleotide sequence is given as TGCAGTGCTAACCCAGTCCGAGAGACCCAGTACTTC.